This T cell receptor beta chain derives from a study of early T cells in non-severe SARS-CoV-2 infection. Study-level background: Sequencing of unsorted whole blood was done on bulk RNA, leaving chains unpaired.

There are 16 residues in the CDR3. Between the trimmed V and J ends, which lost 1 base and 5 bases, there was a span of 18 bases. The germline V gene has CDR1 SGHVS and CDR2 FQNEAQ. Molecules of cDNA were individually given unique molecular identifiers that were attached to them. TCRdb fed the 5' RACE reads into MiXCR, producing one record per CDR3 protein. The data hold some 76,000 distinct CDR3 sequences, with roughly 13% observed a single time. Sequences were obtained from whole blood. The receptor's source is an adult who was a healthcare worker with PCR-confirmed SARS-CoV-2 infection or an uninfected control (not recorded which). The chain employs TRBV7-8 and TRBJ2-7; either TRBD1 or TRBD2 may fit D (5 bases each). The CDR3 sequence: CASSLVSRQGRDEQYF. As DNA, the CDR3 is TGTGCCAGCAGCTTAGTCTCTCGGCAGGGACGGGACGAGCAGTACTTC.